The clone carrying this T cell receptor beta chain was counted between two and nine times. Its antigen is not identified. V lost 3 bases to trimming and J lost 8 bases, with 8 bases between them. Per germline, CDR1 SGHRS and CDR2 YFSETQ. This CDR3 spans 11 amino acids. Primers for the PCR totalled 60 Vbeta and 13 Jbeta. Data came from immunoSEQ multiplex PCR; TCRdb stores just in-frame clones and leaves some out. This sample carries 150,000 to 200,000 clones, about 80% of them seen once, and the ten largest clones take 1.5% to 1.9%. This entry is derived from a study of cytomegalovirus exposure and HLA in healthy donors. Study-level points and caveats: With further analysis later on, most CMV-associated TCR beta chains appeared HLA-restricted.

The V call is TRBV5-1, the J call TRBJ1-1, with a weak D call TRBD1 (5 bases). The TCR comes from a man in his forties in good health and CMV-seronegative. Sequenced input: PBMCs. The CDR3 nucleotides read TGCGCCAGCAGCTGGGGGGGGGAAGCTTTCTTT. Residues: CASSWGGEAFF.